Listed below are T cell receptor beta chains from one sample, sequenced in a study of blood T cells in healthy people across ages. TCRdb processed the 5' RACE reads anew with MiXCR; each CDR3 protein has one entry. The table lists roughly 1.6 million distinct CDR3 sequences, almost 35% of them singletons. The sequenced sample consisted of blood. The source is a woman between 25 and 40 years old in good health. The CDR3 runs from the conserved cysteine through the conserved F or W. A D gene is named only where the DNA matches it firmly. The size entry is marked missing in some rows and otherwise reads once, few, many or a size class.

J gene: TRBJ2-5
clone size: -
V gene: TRBV20-1
D gene: TRBD2
CDR3 length: 16
CDR3 DNA: TGCAGTGCTAGAGATCCCCTAGCGGGGTGGGGAGAGACCCAGTACTTC
CDR3 protein: CSARDPLAGWGETQYF

J gene: TRBJ2-1
clone size: -
V gene: TRBV2
D gene: TRBD2
CDR3 length: 16
CDR3 DNA: TGTGCCAGCAGTGAAGGTGGACTAGCGTCCCCCCATGAGCAGTTCTTC
CDR3 protein: CASSEGGLASPHEQFF

J gene: TRBJ1-2
clone size: -
V gene: TRBV4-1
D gene: TRBD1
CDR3 length: 13
CDR3 DNA: TGCGCCAGCAAGGGACAGGGGGCTTATGGCTACACCTTC
CDR3 protein: CASKGQGAYGYTF

J gene: TRBJ2-7
clone size: -
V gene: TRBV25-1
D gene: -
CDR3 length: 14
CDR3 DNA: TGTGCCAGCATTTCGGACGGGACCAAGTACGAGCAGTACTTC
CDR3 protein: CASISDGTKYEQYF

J gene: TRBJ2-3
clone size: -
V gene: TRBV20-1
D gene: -
CDR3 length: 13
CDR3 DNA: TGCAGTGCTAGAGTGGGGACCGCAGATACGCAGTATTTT
CDR3 protein: CSARVGTADTQYF

J gene: TRBJ1-1
clone size: -
V gene: TRBV27
D gene: TRBD1
CDR3 length: 22
CDR3 DNA: TGTGCCAGCAGTTTATTAGGAGGTGTGGTCTCGGGGACCGGGACAGGGAAAACTGAAGCTTTCTTT
CDR3 protein: CASSLLGGVVSGTGTGKTEAFF

J gene: TRBJ2-1
clone size: many
V gene: TRBV20-1
D gene: TRBD2
CDR3 length: 14
CDR3 DNA: TGCAGTGCGAGTAGCGGGGGGGCTAGGAATGAGCAGTTCTTC
CDR3 protein: CSASSGGARNEQFF

J gene: TRBJ1-2
clone size: few
V gene: TRBV3-1
D gene: -
CDR3 length: 14
CDR3 DNA: TGTGCCAGCAGCCAAGGGGCGGGACCGTATGGCTACACCTTC
CDR3 protein: CASSQGAGPYGYTF

J gene: TRBJ2-1
clone size: -
V gene: TRBV20-1
D gene: TRBD2
CDR3 length: 15
CDR3 DNA: TGCAGTGCTAGAGCACTAGCGATCTCCTACAATGAGCAGTTCTTC
CDR3 protein: CSARALAISYNEQFF

J gene: TRBJ1-2
clone size: many
V gene: TRBV20-1
D gene: -
CDR3 length: 13
CDR3 DNA: TGCAGTGCTAGCGACAAGGGTCGGTATGGCTACACCTTC
CDR3 protein: CSASDKGRYGYTF

J gene: TRBJ1-2
clone size: -
V gene: TRBV6-5
D gene: -
CDR3 length: 18
CDR3 DNA: TGTGTCGGCAGTTCCTACGAGGCGTGGTCAGGGCTGGGCTATGGCTACACCTTC
CDR3 protein: CVGSSYEAWSGLGYGYTF

J gene: TRBJ2-7
clone size: many
V gene: TRBV7-9
D gene: -
CDR3 length: 14
CDR3 DNA: TGTGCCAGCAGCCCCCCGGGACAAACCTACGAGCAGTACTTC
CDR3 protein: CASSPPGQTYEQYF

J gene: TRBJ2-6
clone size: few
V gene: TRBV6-5
D gene: -
CDR3 length: 18
CDR3 DNA: TGTGCCAGCAGTTACGGGGGAGGGGGCGAACTTGGGGCCAACGTCCTGACTTTC
CDR3 protein: CASSYGGGGELGANVLTF

J gene: TRBJ2-1
clone size: many
V gene: TRBV15
D gene: -
CDR3 length: 16
CDR3 DNA: TGTGCCACCAGCAGGTCGACAGGGAGGGATTACAATGAGCAGTTCTTC
CDR3 protein: CATSRSTGRDYNEQFF

J gene: TRBJ2-5
clone size: -
V gene: TRBV11-1
D gene: -
CDR3 length: 14
CDR3 DNA: TGTGCCAGCAGCACCACCAGGGAGCCAGAGACCCAGTACTTC
CDR3 protein: CASSTTREPETQYF

J gene: TRBJ1-1
clone size: few
V gene: TRBV7-9
D gene: -
CDR3 length: 12
CDR3 DNA: TGTGCCAGCGAGTGGGGGAACACTGAAGCTTTCTTT
CDR3 protein: CASEWGNTEAFF

J gene: TRBJ2-7
clone size: many
V gene: TRBV10-2
D gene: TRBD2
CDR3 length: 11
CDR3 DNA: TGCGCCAGCAGCGGGGGGAGAGAGCAGTACTTC
CDR3 protein: CASSGGREQYF

J gene: TRBJ2-7
clone size: -
V gene: TRBV3-1
D gene: TRBD1
CDR3 length: 15
CDR3 DNA: TGTGCCAGCAGCCAAGGGACAGGGGGCCTGGGCGAGCAGTACTTC
CDR3 protein: CASSQGTGGLGEQYF

J gene: TRBJ2-5
clone size: -
V gene: TRBV7-2
D gene: TRBD2
CDR3 length: 14
CDR3 DNA: TGTGCCAGCAGCTACGGGGGGGCCGGGGAGACCCAGTACTTC
CDR3 protein: CASSYGGAGETQYF

J gene: TRBJ2-3
clone size: -
V gene: TRBV7-9
D gene: -
CDR3 length: 15
CDR3 DNA: TGTGCCAGCAGCTTAGCGCCAGGGGTGACAGACACGCAGTATTTT
CDR3 protein: CASSLAPGVTDTQYF

J gene: TRBJ2-5
clone size: -
V gene: TRBV20-1
D gene: TRBD1
CDR3 length: 14
CDR3 DNA: TGCAGTGCACCTAGGGACAGGGGGCGGGAGACCCAGTACTTC
CDR3 protein: CSAPRDRGRETQYF

J gene: TRBJ2-1
clone size: -
V gene: TRBV2
D gene: -
CDR3 length: 10
CDR3 DNA: TGTGCCAGCAATAGTGGTGAGCAGTTCTTC
CDR3 protein: CASNSGEQFF

J gene: TRBJ2-1
clone size: once
V gene: TRBV6-5
D gene: -
CDR3 length: 12
CDR3 DNA: TGTGCCAGCAGTTGGGGGGAAACTGAGCAGTTCTTC
CDR3 protein: CASSWGETEQFF

J gene: TRBJ2-1
clone size: -
V gene: TRBV5-1
D gene: -
CDR3 length: 15
CDR3 DNA: TGTGCCAGCAGCCGAAGCGGTGGCCCCTACAATGAGCAGTTCTTC
CDR3 protein: CASSRSGGPYNEQFF

J gene: TRBJ1-1
clone size: -
V gene: TRBV7-3
D gene: TRBD1
CDR3 length: 17
CDR3 DNA: TGTGCCAGCAGCCCCCTCGGACAGGGGGCCTTGAACACTGAAGCTTTCTTT
CDR3 protein: CASSPLGQGALNTEAFF

J gene: TRBJ2-7
clone size: -
V gene: TRBV2
D gene: TRBD2
CDR3 length: 15
CDR3 DNA: TGTGCCATCAGCCCCGGGACTAGCGGGAGTTACGAGCAGTACTTC
CDR3 protein: CAISPGTSGSYEQYF

J gene: TRBJ2-1
clone size: -
V gene: TRBV4-1
D gene: -
CDR3 length: 15
CDR3 DNA: TGCGCCAGCAGCCTGACTAGTCTTTCCTACAATGAGCAGTTCTTC
CDR3 protein: CASSLTSLSYNEQFF

J gene: TRBJ1-4
clone size: -
V gene: TRBV3-1
D gene: -
CDR3 length: 13
CDR3 DNA: TGTGCCAGCAGCCAAAGACGGGGTGAAAAACTGTTTTTT
CDR3 protein: CASSQRRGEKLFF

J gene: TRBJ2-1
clone size: -
V gene: TRBV9
D gene: TRBD1
CDR3 length: 16
CDR3 DNA: TGTGCCAGCAGCGTACCGGGACAGGGTGTCTACAATGAGCAGTTCTTC
CDR3 protein: CASSVPGQGVYNEQFF

J gene: TRBJ2-1
clone size: -
V gene: TRBV2
D gene: -
CDR3 length: 12
CDR3 DNA: TGTGCCAGCAGTATGGGGGGCGGTGAGCAGTTCTTC
CDR3 protein: CASSMGGGEQFF